This T cell receptor (beta chain) was identified in a study of cytomegalovirus exposure and HLA in healthy donors. Findings and limits, study-wide: Later analysis found that TCR beta chains associated with HLA were more clonally expanded than other, equally common chains. The presence/absence work took it that sequencing depth was about the same across donors. Reports showed the classifier diagnosing cytomegalovirus status with high specificity and sensitivity.

For this clone: Its specificity is unknown.

The V and J ends lost 10 bases and 2 bases respectively, with 17 bases between them. This CDR3 has 14 residues. The germline V gene has CDR1 MDHEN and CDR2 SYDVKM. The study ran its PCR with 60 Vbeta and 13 Jbeta primers. Profiled with immunoSEQ multiplex PCR; TCRdb holds only in-frame clones, not every one. Of 120,000 or so clones listed, approximately 80% are singletons. Sequenced material: PBMCs. The sequence was collected from a man aged 25-45 years in good health and CMV-seropositive. V and J are TRBV28 and TRBJ2-5; no clear D. In DNA, the CDR3 is TGTGCCACCCAGGATCTTTCCGGACAAGAGACCCAGTACTTC. Its protein is CATQDLSGQETQYF.